Following are 15 T cell receptor beta chains from one sample sequenced in a study of T and B cells in COVID-19 patients. Multiplex PCR with BIOMED2 TRB-A/B primer pools amplified TRB rearrangements. Each CDR3 protein gets one entry after TCRdb re-called the multiplex PCR reads with MiXCR. The repertoire includes 15,000 to 20,000 distinct CDR3 sequences, roughly 36% of them detected once, and approximately 15% sits in the top ten. Each TRB amplification used about 230-550 ng of genomic DNA from blood. Sequencing used blood. These receptors originate from a human donor with active COVID-19.

This chain links TRBV29-1 with TRBJ1-2, with 10 bases that match TRBD1. The CDR3 is made up of 14 amino acids. The germline V gene encodes CDR1 SQVTM and CDR2 ANQGSEA. After removal of 5 bases from V and 3 bases from J, the junction contained 6 bases not matched to a gene. CDR3: CSVSDRGPDYGYTF. The CDR3 DNA is TGCAGCGTTTCCGACAGGGGGCCCGACTATGGCTACACCTTC.

The rearrangement links TRBV11-2 to TRBJ2-5; the D is unclear. From germline, CDR1 is SGHAT and CDR2 FQNNGV. V shed 0 bases and J shed 5 bases, with 7 bases lying between them. The CDR3 loop spans 13 amino acids. The DNA for the CDR3 is TGTGCCAGCAGCTTAGAGGGGTCGGAGACCCAGTACTTC. This codes for CASSLEGSETQYF.

CDR3 sequence reads: CATSDWTSGNTIYF. For the CDR3, the DNA is TGTGCCACCAGTGATTGGACGTCTGGAAACACCATATATTTT. This chain uses TRBV24-1 with TRBJ1-3; D not certain. V was cut by 2 bases and J by 1 base, with 5 bases left in between. This CDR3 spans 14 amino acids. Germline assignment: CDR1 KGHDR and CDR2 SFDVKD.

The chain joins TRBV5-6 to TRBJ2-7; TRBD1 aligns across 9 bases. Unmatched junction bases numbered 0, after V lost 5 bases and J lost 0 bases. The CDR3 is 13 amino acids. Germline V gene sequence: CDR1 SGHDT, CDR2 YYEEEE. This CDR3 is CASRGQGSYEQYF. The CDR3 DNA reads as TGTGCCAGCAGGGGACAGGGCTCCTACGAGCAGTACTTC.

In its sample, this clonotype was seen a few times. The chain couples TRBV12-3 or TRBV12-4 to TRBJ2-2, with D perhaps given as TRBD1 or TRBD2 (6 bases each). The V gene lost 3 bases and the J gene lost 5 bases, with 16 bases spanning the gap. The CDR3 extends over 16 amino acids. DNA for the CDR3: TGTGCCAGCAGTTTTAAGGGGGGCCGAGGGACCGGGGAGCTGTTTTTT. Protein sequence: CASSFKGGRGTGELFF.

This clonotype was seen more than once but under ten times. The chain carries TRBV6-2 or TRBV6-3 and TRBJ2-2, with D perhaps matching TRBD2 (5 bases). The CDR3 extends over 14 amino acids. V lost 8 bases and J 3 bases, leaving 13 bases between the germline ends. Germline CDR1 reads MNHEY; CDR2 reads SVGEGT. DNA of the CDR3: TGTGCCAGCTCGGGGAACTCAGACACCGGGGAGCTGTTTTTT. The encoded protein is CASSGNSDTGELFF.

By share, this clonotype counts as medium-sized. V usage is TRBV27 and J usage is TRBJ1-6; D remains unclear. Germline V gene lookup returns CDR1 MNHEY and CDR2 SMNVEV (reference sequence). Trimming took 5 bases from V and 8 from J, leaving 13 bases between them. This CDR3 comprises 14 residues. CDR3 DNA sequence: TGTGCCAGCAGTCGGCCTGTTTTGGATTCACCCCTCCACTTT. It yields the protein CASSRPVLDSPLHF.

This clonotype was seen more than once but under ten times. The chain is built from TRBV24-1 and TRBJ2-3, with a possible D match to TRBD1 (5 bases). The V gene's germline CDR1 is KGHDR and CDR2 SFDVKD. V lost 8 bases to trimming and J lost 6 bases, with 14 bases between them. The CDR3 sequence is 13 residues long. CDR3 sequence reads: CATIGPPGDTQYF. DNA for the CDR3: TGTGCCACCATAGGACCCCCAGGGGATACGCAGTATTTT.

This clonotype was recorded a few times. The rearrangement uses TRBV20-1 and TRBJ2-1; D gene ambiguous. The V end was cut by 6 bases, the J end by 1 base, with 13 bases between. Germline CDR1 is DFQATT and CDR2 is SNEGSKA (reference sequence). CDR3 length: 14 amino acids. The CDR3 spells CSAAARISYNEQFF. The CDR3 coding sequence is TGCAGTGCCGCAGCCCGGATTTCCTACAATGAGCAGTTCTTC.

Relative to its sample, this clonotype is medium-sized. The chain is built from TRBV29-1 and TRBJ2-1, with unresolved D. The ends were cut back, 0 bases at V and 15 bases at J, with 21 bases in the middle. Germline V gene lookup returns CDR1 SQVTM and CDR2 ANQGSEA. CDR3 length equals 14 residues. CDR3 nucleotides: TGCAGCGTTGAAGATCTTCAAGGGCGAGTAAATAGGTTCTTC. It yields the protein CSVEDLQGRVNRFF.

The chain uses TRBV6-5 and TRBJ2-7; 7 bases are a match to TRBD2. Unmatched junction bases numbered 5, after V lost 4 bases and J lost 2 bases. From germline, CDR1 is MNHEY and CDR2 SVGAGI. The CDR3 has 14 amino acids. The CDR3 spells CASSLGAGTYEQYV. DNA for the CDR3: TGTGCCAGCAGTTTAGGAGCGGGGACCTACGAGCAGTACGTC.

This clonotype was observed a few times. The chain joins TRBV27 to TRBJ2-1; 9 bases map to TRBD1. The J segment lost 7 bases and the V segment lost 2 bases, leaving 9 bases of the junction unmatched. Germline loops: CDR1 MNHEY, CDR2 SMNVEV (reference sequence). CDR3 length: 16 amino acids. CDR3 in amino acids: CASSLPGTGKRNEQFF. For the CDR3, the DNA is TGTGCCAGCAGTTTACCCGGGACAGGGAAGAGAAATGAGCAGTTCTTC.

Only a few counts were recorded for this clonotype. The chain combines TRBV7-9 with TRBJ2-1, with 14 bases matching TRBD2. The CDR3 runs 17 residues. Unmatched junction bases numbered 10, after V lost 6 bases and J lost 6 bases. CDR1 SEHNR and CDR2 FQNEAQ come from the germline V gene (reference sequence). DNA for the CDR3: TGTGCCAGCAGTCGAAAGGGACTAGCGGGGGCCTCCAATGAGCAGTTCTTC. Translated, it gives CASSRKGLAGASNEQFF.

V usage is TRBV20-1 and J usage is TRBJ2-7; 13 bases fit TRBD2. This CDR3 has 16 residues. The V segment lost 2 bases and the J segment 0 bases; nucleotides outside the gene matches: 4. The germline V gene encodes CDR1 DFQATT and CDR2 SNEGSKA (reference sequence). CDR3 sequence (DNA): TGCAGTGCTAGACCTGGACTAGCGGGGGACTCCTACGAGCAGTACTTC. This sequence encodes CSARPGLAGDSYEQYF.

The chain has TRBV28 and TRBJ1-5; tentative D call: TRBD1 (5 bases). The CDR3 runs to 14 residues. Trimming removed 6 bases from V and 0 bases from J, with 9 bases in between. CDR1 and CDR2 from the germline V gene are MDHEN and SYDVKM. CDR3 in amino acids: CASRDSYSNQPQHF. The CDR3 DNA reads TGTGCCAGCAGAGACAGTTATAGCAATCAGCCCCAGCATTTT. The full variable domain, rest sourced from reference TRBV28 and TRBJ1-5, is DVKVTQSSRYLVKRTGEKVFLECVQDMDHENMFWYRQDPGLGLRLIYFSYDVKMKEKGDIPEGYSVSREKKERFSLILESASTNQTSMYLCASRDSYSNQPQHFGDGTRLSIL.